This T cell receptor (beta chain) was retrieved from a study of T-cell reconstitution after alpha-beta-depleted transplantation in children. This clonotype was counted a few times. CDR3 length equals 14 residues. Germline V CDR1 and CDR2: SGHAT, FQDESV (reference sequence). The J segment lost 5 bases and the V segment lost 5 bases, leaving 9 bases of the junction unmatched. Unique molecular identifiers were incorporated when the TCRbeta library was constructed. TCRdb redid the calling of the PCR reads with MiXCR, one entry per CDR3 protein. The sample lists some 72,000 distinct CDR3 sequences, about 7.3% occurring once.

This TCR was recovered from a human donor who donated a stem cell graft to a child with acute lymphoblastic leukemia. The V gene is TRBV11-1, the J gene TRBJ2-7, with TRBD1 identical over 7 bases. Sequencing used PBMCs from the stem cell graft donor, obtained from the stem cell graft. This CDR3 is CASSANQGVHEQYF. The CDR3 nucleotides are TGTGCCAGCAGCGCGAATCAGGGGGTACACGAGCAGTACTTC.